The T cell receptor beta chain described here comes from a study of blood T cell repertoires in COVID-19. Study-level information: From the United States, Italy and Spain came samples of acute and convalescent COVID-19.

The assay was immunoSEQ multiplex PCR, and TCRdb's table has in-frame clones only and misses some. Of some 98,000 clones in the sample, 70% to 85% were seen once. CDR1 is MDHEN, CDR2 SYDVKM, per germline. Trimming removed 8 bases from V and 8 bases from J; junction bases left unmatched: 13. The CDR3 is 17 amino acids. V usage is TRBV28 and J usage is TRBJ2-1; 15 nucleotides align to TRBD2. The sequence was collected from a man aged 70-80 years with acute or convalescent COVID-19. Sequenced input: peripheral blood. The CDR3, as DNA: TGTGCCAGCGGTCTTCCCGACCGGACTAGCGGGAGGGATGAGCAGTTCTTC. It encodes CASGLPDRTSGRDEQFF.